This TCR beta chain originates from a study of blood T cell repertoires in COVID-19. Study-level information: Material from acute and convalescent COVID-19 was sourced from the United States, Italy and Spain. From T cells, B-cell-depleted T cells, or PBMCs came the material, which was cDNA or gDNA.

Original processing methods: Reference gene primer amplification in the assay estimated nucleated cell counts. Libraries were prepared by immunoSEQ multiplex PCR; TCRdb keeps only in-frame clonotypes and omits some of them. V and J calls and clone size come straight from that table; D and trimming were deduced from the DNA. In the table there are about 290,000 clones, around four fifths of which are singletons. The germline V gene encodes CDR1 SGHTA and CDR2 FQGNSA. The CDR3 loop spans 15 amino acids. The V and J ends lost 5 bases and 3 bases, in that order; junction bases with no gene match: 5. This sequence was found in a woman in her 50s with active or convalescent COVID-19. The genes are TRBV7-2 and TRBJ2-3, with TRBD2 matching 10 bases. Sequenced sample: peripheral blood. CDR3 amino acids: CASSKSSGRTDTQYF. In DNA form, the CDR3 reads TGTGCCAGCAGCAAATCTAGCGGGAGAACAGATACGCAGTATTTT.